This T cell receptor beta chain was profiled in a study of immune evolution from preneoplasia to lung adenocarcinoma. Study conclusions and caveats: From normal lung to invasive adenocarcinoma, top clone frequencies appeared to decrease.

The CDR3 loop spans 13 amino acids. CDR1 and CDR2 from the germline V gene are MGHRA and YSYEKL. The V end was cut by 6 bases, the J end by 6 bases, with 9 bases between. Clones were read by immunoSEQ multiplex PCR, and TCRdb kept only the in-frame ones, dropping some. The table shows some 11,000 clones, with roughly 82% occurring only once. Concerning this clone: Antigen unknown.

The TCR originated in a person aged 70 to 85 with lung adenocarcinoma. The chain links TRBV4-1 to TRBJ1-6; D unclear. Input material: FFPE minimally invasive lung adenocarcinoma tissue. The CDR3 region has the DNA TGCGCCAGCAGGCGGGAGCCTAATTCACCCCTCCACTTT. This gives the protein CASRREPNSPLHF.